The next 12 T cell receptor beta chains were all read from a single sample in a study of blood T cell repertoires in COVID-19. The protocol was immunoSEQ multiplex PCR, while the TCRdb copy is restricted to in-frame clones and leaves out a portion. This table holds 200,000 to 250,000 clones, around 88% found once. Input material: peripheral blood. These receptors came from a man aged 18 to 35 with active or convalescent COVID-19.

This clone has just one count. V and J are TRBV28 and TRBJ2-5; a weak D match, TRBD2 (5 bases). Looked up from germline, CDR1 is MDHEN and CDR2 is SYDVKM. Trimming took off 2 bases at V and 5 bases at J, with 21 bases between the two ends. There are 17 residues in the CDR3. The CDR3 DNA follows: TGTGCCAGCAGTTTAGCGTCTAGCCTGGGCGCTGGCGAGACCCAGTACTTC. Translating it yields CASSLASSLGAGETQYF.

This rearrangement joins TRBV4-3 to TRBJ2-1; TRBD2 matches 8 bases. Germline CDR1 and CDR2: LGHNA and YSLEER. V shed 3 bases and J 0 bases; nucleotides not matched to a gene: 10. The CDR3 is made up of 18 amino acids. The CDR3 reads CASSHHSGNPSSYNEQFF. The CDR3 DNA sequence: TGCGCCAGCAGCCATCATAGCGGGAATCCCAGCTCCTACAATGAGCAGTTCTTC.

The chain has TRBV6-2 or TRBV6-3 and TRBJ2-2; D ambiguous. Trimming stripped 3 bases from V and 0 bases from J, with 5 bases between. There are 14 residues in the CDR3. The germline gives CDR1 MNHEY, CDR2 SVGEGT. CDR3: CASSYDTNTGELFF. CDR3 in DNA: TGTGCCAGCAGTTATGACACGAACACCGGGGAGCTGTTTTTT.

The gene calls are TRBV3-1 (or the pseudogene TRBV3-2) and TRBJ2-5, with 7 bases fitting TRBD2. Unmatched junction bases numbered 6, after V lost 8 bases and J lost 3 bases. Germline V CDR1 and CDR2: LGHDT, YNNKEL (reference sequence). The CDR3 contains 13 residues. The DNA for the CDR3 is TGTGCCAGCGGAAGGCTAGCGGAAGAGACCCAGTACTTC. It is translated as CASGRLAEETQYF.

The chain employs TRBV28 and TRBJ1-1; the match to TRBD1 covers 8 bases. This CDR3 contains 15 residues. Trimming took 7 bases from V and 4 from J; bases not matched to a gene: 11. Per the germline V gene, CDR1 is MDHEN and CDR2 is SYDVKM. CDR3 sequence: CASIERQGYATEAFF. The DNA of the CDR3 is TGTGCCAGCATCGAACGACAGGGGTACGCCACTGAAGCTTTCTTT.

The rearrangement links TRBV11-3 to TRBJ1-1; D may be TRBD1 (5 bases). The CDR3 has 13 amino acids. The V and J ends lost 4 bases and 6 bases respectively, with 12 bases between them. Germline V CDR1 and CDR2: SGHNT, YENEEA. CDR3 protein: CASSSREGSEAFF. Here the CDR3 DNA reads TGTGCCAGCAGCTCCAGGGAGGGCTCTGAAGCTTTCTTT.

The chain combines TRBV2 with TRBJ1-3; tentative D call: TRBD1 (5 bases). This CDR3 has 14 residues. V was clipped by 4 bases and J by 0 bases, with 7 bases between them. Per germline, CDR1 SNHLY and CDR2 FYNNEI. DNA of the CDR3: TGTGCCAGCAGTGTGACAGCCTCTGGAAACACCATATATTTT. It is translated as CASSVTASGNTIYF.

This chain links TRBV28 with TRBJ1-5; tentatively, D is TRBD1 (6 bases). This CDR3 has 16 residues. Trimming left V 6 bases short and J 4 bases short, with 19 bases between. The germline CDR1 and CDR2 sequences are MDHEN and SYDVKM. The CDR3 nucleotides are TGTGCCAGCAGAACACCGCGGTTGGGGGCTAATCAGCCCCAGCATTTT. Encoded protein: CASRTPRLGANQPQHF.

The genes are TRBV2 and TRBJ1-5, with D possibly matching TRBD1 (6 bases). Germline CDR1 and CDR2: SNHLY and FYNNEI. V was pared by 6 bases and J by 3 bases, with 9 bases between. This CDR3 has 13 amino acids. CDR3 amino acids: CASRRQVNQPQHF. The CDR3, as DNA: TGTGCCAGCAGACGACAGGTCAATCAGCCCCAGCATTTT. Full variable domain (remainder filled in from reference TRBV2 and TRBJ1-5): EPEVTQTPSHQVTQMGQEVILRCVPISNHLYFYWYRQILGQKVEFLVSFYNNEISEKSEIFDDQFSVERPDGSNFTLKIRSTKLEDSAMYFCASRRQVNQPQHFGDGTRLSIL.

This clone was observed a single time. The J gene is TRBJ1-6, the V gene TRBV28; 9 nucleotides agree with TRBD1. Trimming took 4 bases from V and 5 from J; bases not matched to a gene: 3. CDR3 length equals 15 residues. From germline, CDR1 is MDHEN and CDR2 SYDVKM. CDR3 amino acids: CASSSGDRDNSPLHF. Here the CDR3 DNA reads TGTGCCAGCAGTTCCGGGGACAGGGATAATTCACCCCTCCACTTT.

This rearrangement joins TRBV15 to TRBJ1-2, with TRBD1 matching 9 bases. The J segment lost 3 bases and the V segment lost 3 bases, leaving 11 bases of the junction unmatched. CDR3 length: 17 residues. Germline V gene sequence: CDR1 LNHNV, CDR2 YYDKDF (reference sequence). The CDR3 DNA reads TGTGCCACCAGCAGGAAACAGGGGGCAATCCCCTACTATGGCTACACCTTC. Residues: CATSRKQGAIPYYGYTF.

The rearrangement links TRBV6-5 to TRBJ2-7, with 7 nucleotides matching TRBD2. Germline lookup yields CDR1 MNHEY and CDR2 SVGAGI. The CDR3 has 15 residues. Trimming took 6 bases from V and 3 from J; bases not matched to a gene: 11. CDR3 amino acids: CASSPGGSASYEQYF. As DNA, the CDR3 is TGTGCCAGCAGCCCGGGAGGAAGCGCGAGCTACGAGCAGTACTTC.